This is a list of T cell receptor beta chains from one sample in a study of blood T cell repertoires in COVID-19. Some clones are missing from TCRdb's copy, which holds only in-frame ones; the method was immunoSEQ multiplex PCR. The data contain 300,000 to 400,000 clones, about 92% of them singletons. Source material: PBMCs or T cells enriched from blood (not recorded which). These receptors originate from a man aged 60 to 75 who had recovered from COVID-19. Each CDR3 is given with its conserved first and last residue. Each record gives: CDR3 DNA, CDR3 protein, clone size, V gene, D gene, J gene. D genes are given only for firm matches. Clone size, where shown, is once, few, many, or a class for clones that have expanded.

CDR3nt: TGTGCCAGCAGTTACCGGGGGAGCAGTCAGCCCCAGCATTTT
CDR3aa: CASSYRGSSQPQHF
abundance: .
v_gene: TRBV6-2/TRBV6-3
d_gene: .
j_gene: TRBJ1-5

CDR3nt: TGTGCCAGCAGCGACAGGAATAGCAATCAGCCCCAGCATTTT
CDR3aa: CASSDRNSNQPQHF
abundance: .
v_gene: TRBV9
d_gene: .
j_gene: TRBJ1-5

CDR3nt: TGTGCCAGCAGCTTATCTGGACTAGCGGGAGGTAATGAGCAGTTCTTC
CDR3aa: CASSLSGLAGGNEQFF
abundance: .
v_gene: TRBV7-3
d_gene: TRBD2
j_gene: TRBJ2-1

CDR3nt: TGTGCCAGCAGCTTAACTCGGGGGAACACCGGGGAGCTGTTTTTT
CDR3aa: CASSLTRGNTGELFF
abundance: .
v_gene: TRBV7-6
d_gene: .
j_gene: TRBJ2-2

CDR3nt: TGCGCCAGCAGCACCGGACAGGGAGGTGAAAAACTGTTTTTT
CDR3aa: CASSTGQGGEKLFF
abundance: .
v_gene: TRBV5-1
d_gene: TRBD1
j_gene: TRBJ1-4

CDR3nt: TGTGCCAGCAGTAGATCGGACAGGGTCAATTCACCCCTCCACTTT
CDR3aa: CASSRSDRVNSPLHF
abundance: .
v_gene: TRBV28
d_gene: TRBD1
j_gene: TRBJ1-6

CDR3nt: TGTGCCAGCAGATATCAGAGAGCGACCCAAGAGACCCAGTACTTC
CDR3aa: CASRYQRATQETQYF
abundance: .
v_gene: TRBV2
d_gene: .
j_gene: TRBJ2-5

CDR3nt: TGTGCCAGCAGTCCCGGGGGTGGTACTAATAATTCACCCCTCCACTTT
CDR3aa: CASSPGGGTNNSPLHF
abundance: .
v_gene: TRBV2
d_gene: .
j_gene: TRBJ1-6

CDR3nt: TGTGCCAGCAGCCTATATACCGGGACAGGGGGCCCCGGGGAGCTGTTTTTT
CDR3aa: CASSLYTGTGGPGELFF
abundance: once
v_gene: TRBV14
d_gene: TRBD1
j_gene: TRBJ2-2

CDR3nt: TGTGCCACCAGTGCCGGGAATCAGCCCCAGCATTTT
CDR3aa: CATSAGNQPQHF
abundance: .
v_gene: TRBV24-1
d_gene: .
j_gene: TRBJ1-5

CDR3nt: TGCGCCAGCAGCCAAGAGCGGACTAGCGGGGTTACTAGCACAGATACGCAGTATTTT
CDR3aa: CASSQERTSGVTSTDTQYF
abundance: .
v_gene: TRBV4-1
d_gene: TRBD2
j_gene: TRBJ2-3

CDR3nt: TGTGCCAGCAGTTACGGGGGACAGGGGAGGGCTGAAGCTTTCTTT
CDR3aa: CASSYGGQGRAEAFF
abundance: .
v_gene: TRBV6-5
d_gene: TRBD1
j_gene: TRBJ1-1

CDR3nt: TGCGCCAGCAGCCAAGATGGGGCAGGATATAATTCACCCCTCCACTTT
CDR3aa: CASSQDGAGYNSPLHF
abundance: .
v_gene: TRBV4-1
d_gene: .
j_gene: TRBJ1-6

CDR3nt: TGTGCCAGCAGCCAGGCGGGGTCGGGACAGGGGTACTACGAGCAGTACTTC
CDR3aa: CASSQAGSGQGYYEQYF
abundance: .
v_gene: TRBV7-2
d_gene: TRBD1
j_gene: TRBJ2-7

CDR3nt: TGTGCCAGCAGCCTAGGGGCCAACGTCCTGACTTTC
CDR3aa: CASSLGANVLTF
abundance: .
v_gene: TRBV14
d_gene: .
j_gene: TRBJ2-6

CDR3nt: TGTGCCAGCAGCCAATCCGGGAAGTTTGAGCAGTTCTTC
CDR3aa: CASSQSGKFEQFF
abundance: few
v_gene: TRBV14
d_gene: .
j_gene: TRBJ2-1

CDR3nt: TGTGCCAGCTCACCAAGACTAGCCGTGGATCTCTACAATGAGCAGTTCTTC
CDR3aa: CASSPRLAVDLYNEQFF
abundance: .
v_gene: TRBV18
d_gene: TRBD2
j_gene: TRBJ2-1

CDR3nt: TGTGCCAGCAGTTACTCCCCACAAGACCGGGAGCGGCGGTCCAACGAGCAGTACTTC
CDR3aa: CASSYSPQDRERRSNEQYF
abundance: .
v_gene: TRBV6-2/TRBV6-3
d_gene: .
j_gene: TRBJ2-7

CDR3nt: TGTGCCAGCAGCGTTGGGACAGGAGGACATTCACCCCTCCACTTT
CDR3aa: CASSVGTGGHSPLHF
abundance: .
v_gene: TRBV9
d_gene: TRBD1
j_gene: TRBJ1-6

CDR3nt: TGTGCCAGCTCACCCCTGGGACAGCGACGCACAGATACGCAGTATTTT
CDR3aa: CASSPLGQRRTDTQYF
abundance: .
v_gene: TRBV18
d_gene: TRBD1
j_gene: TRBJ2-3

CDR3nt: TGCGCCAGCAGCTTGGAGGGACAGGGAAGGGGCTACACCTTC
CDR3aa: CASSLEGQGRGYTF
abundance: many
v_gene: TRBV5-1
d_gene: TRBD1
j_gene: TRBJ1-2

CDR3nt: TGCGCCAGCATTGATCGTCCCCGAAGCTGGTACTTC
CDR3aa: CASIDRPRSWYF
abundance: once
v_gene: TRBV23-1
d_gene: .
j_gene: TRBJ2-7

CDR3nt: TGTGCCAGCAGACAGGGGGCTCTAGGCTACACCTTC
CDR3aa: CASRQGALGYTF
abundance: .
v_gene: TRBV6-5
d_gene: TRBD1
j_gene: TRBJ1-2

CDR3nt: TGTGCCAGCAGCTCGCCTCTGGGTGGGACAGGAGCCTACGAGCAGTACTTC
CDR3aa: CASSSPLGGTGAYEQYF
abundance: .
v_gene: TRBV5-6
d_gene: TRBD1
j_gene: TRBJ2-7

CDR3nt: TGTGCCAGCTCACTTACAGGGGGAACTGGAAACACCATATATTTT
CDR3aa: CASSLTGGTGNTIYF
abundance: once
v_gene: TRBV18
d_gene: TRBD1
j_gene: TRBJ1-3

CDR3nt: TGCGCCAGCAGCCAAGATCCGAGCGGGGGTTACAGCTCCTACAATGAGCAGTTCTTC
CDR3aa: CASSQDPSGGYSSYNEQFF
abundance: .
v_gene: TRBV4-3
d_gene: TRBD2
j_gene: TRBJ2-1

CDR3nt: TGTGCCAGCAGCGTAGAATCGGGACTAGGCACCGGGGAGCTGTTTTTT
CDR3aa: CASSVESGLGTGELFF
abundance: few
v_gene: TRBV9
d_gene: TRBD2
j_gene: TRBJ2-2

CDR3nt: TGTGCCAGTAGGGAACAGGGGGTTAAAGATACGCAGTATTTT
CDR3aa: CASREQGVKDTQYF
abundance: .
v_gene: TRBV19
d_gene: TRBD1
j_gene: TRBJ2-3

CDR3nt: TGTGCCATCAGTTACGTGGGACAGAACTATGGCTACACCTTC
CDR3aa: CAISYVGQNYGYTF
abundance: .
v_gene: TRBV10-3
d_gene: TRBD1
j_gene: TRBJ1-2

CDR3nt: TGTGCCAGCAGTTTCTCGACAGACACCTACGAGCAGTACTTC
CDR3aa: CASSFSTDTYEQYF
abundance: .
v_gene: TRBV27
d_gene: .
j_gene: TRBJ2-7

CDR3nt: TGTGCCAGCAGTTATCAGAACACAGATACGCAGTATTTT
CDR3aa: CASSYQNTDTQYF
abundance: .
v_gene: TRBV6-2/TRBV6-3
d_gene: .
j_gene: TRBJ2-3

CDR3nt: TGTGCCAGCAGTAGGGACAGGGTGCAGAAACTGTTTTTT
CDR3aa: CASSRDRVQKLFF
abundance: .
v_gene: TRBV2
d_gene: TRBD1
j_gene: TRBJ1-4

CDR3nt: TGTGCCAGCAGTTATCGGGGGGACCTCAGGCAGCCCCAGCATTTT
CDR3aa: CASSYRGDLRQPQHF
abundance: once
v_gene: TRBV6-5
d_gene: .
j_gene: TRBJ1-5

CDR3nt: TGTGCCAGCAGCCGTACTAGCGCCTCCTACAATGAGCAGTTCTTC
CDR3aa: CASSRTSASYNEQFF
abundance: .
v_gene: TRBV7-3
d_gene: TRBD2
j_gene: TRBJ2-1

CDR3nt: TGTGCCTGGAGTTATAGGACAGGGGGTTACACTGAAGCTTTCTTT
CDR3aa: CAWSYRTGGYTEAFF
abundance: .
v_gene: TRBV30
d_gene: TRBD1
j_gene: TRBJ1-1

CDR3nt: TGTGCCTGGAATCTCGGGAACACTGAAGCTTTCTTT
CDR3aa: CAWNLGNTEAFF
abundance: .
v_gene: TRBV30
d_gene: .
j_gene: TRBJ1-1

CDR3nt: TGTGCCAGCAGCGGGAGCGGCACTGAAGCTTTCTTT
CDR3aa: CASSGSGTEAFF
abundance: .
v_gene: TRBV5-4
d_gene: .
j_gene: TRBJ1-1

CDR3nt: TGTGCCAGCAGCTTAGCGGGGGGAGGTGGAAACACCATATATTTT
CDR3aa: CASSLAGGGGNTIYF
abundance: .
v_gene: TRBV7-9
d_gene: .
j_gene: TRBJ1-3

CDR3nt: TGTGCCAGCAGCCTAGGACAGGGGGCCGCTGGAGGCTACACCTTC
CDR3aa: CASSLGQGAAGGYTF
abundance: .
v_gene: TRBV4-2
d_gene: TRBD1
j_gene: TRBJ1-2

CDR3nt: TGCGCCAGCAGAAGGAGTGCAGCGGGAGATTACAATGAGCAGTTCTTC
CDR3aa: CASRRSAAGDYNEQFF
abundance: once
v_gene: TRBV4-1
d_gene: TRBD2
j_gene: TRBJ2-1

CDR3nt: TGTGCCTGGACCCCGAAGGGGGCAATGAACACTGAAGCTTTCTTT
CDR3aa: CAWTPKGAMNTEAFF
abundance: .
v_gene: TRBV30
d_gene: TRBD1
j_gene: TRBJ1-1

CDR3nt: TGTGCCAGCAGCCCCGGGGGTACCTACTATGGCTACACCTTC
CDR3aa: CASSPGGTYYGYTF
abundance: .
v_gene: TRBV9
d_gene: .
j_gene: TRBJ1-2